This T cell receptor (beta chain) was obtained from a study of blood T cells in healthy people across ages. The study, taken as a whole, reports: There was no known CMV status for donors, so expanded clonotype changes were possibly confounded. Naive T cell percentage by flow cytometry tracked strongly with beta diversity.

A second about 6 to 11 cycle PCR used barcoded and J-beta primers. Carrying 12 random nucleotides, a template-switch adaptor labeled each individual cDNA molecule. CDR3-containing paired-end reads numbered at least 2.5 million in each sample. TCRdb redid the calling of the 5' RACE reads with MiXCR, one entry per CDR3 protein. The sample lists over a million distinct CDR3 sequences, 42% occurring once. Germline CDR1 DFQATT, CDR2 SNEGSKA (reference sequence). Trimming stripped 5 bases from V and 6 bases from J, with 10 bases between. The length of the CDR3 is 11 residues. This clonotype appeared a few times. The antigen is unknown.

Sample: blood. This receptor was taken from a woman younger than 35 in good health. This chain connects TRBV20-1 to TRBJ1-2, with a possible D match to TRBD1 (5 bases). For the CDR3, the DNA is TGCAGTGCTTCAATCAGGGATGGCTACACCTTC. Protein sequence: CSASIRDGYTF.